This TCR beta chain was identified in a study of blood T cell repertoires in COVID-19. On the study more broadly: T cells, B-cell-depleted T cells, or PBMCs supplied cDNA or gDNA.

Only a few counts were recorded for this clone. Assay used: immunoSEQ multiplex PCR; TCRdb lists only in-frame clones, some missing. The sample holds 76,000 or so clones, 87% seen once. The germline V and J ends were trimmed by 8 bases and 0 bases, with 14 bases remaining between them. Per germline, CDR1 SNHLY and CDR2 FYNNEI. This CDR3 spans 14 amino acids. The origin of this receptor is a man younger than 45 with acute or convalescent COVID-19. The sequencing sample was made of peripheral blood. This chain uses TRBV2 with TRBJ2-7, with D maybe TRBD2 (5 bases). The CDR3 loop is CASGGGRSSYEQYF. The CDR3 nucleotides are TGTGCCAGCGGCGGAGGCCGTAGCTCCTACGAGCAGTACTTC.